This T cell receptor (beta chain) is drawn from a study of CD8+CD57+ T cells in acquired aplastic anemia. This clonotype was seen a single time. TCR beta VDJ and CDR3 profiles were obtained from a genomic DNA template. TCRdb passed the reads through MiXCR, listing each CDR3 protein once. The table shows a few hundred thousand distinct CDR3 sequences, with 45% to 65% occurring only once. V lost 5 bases to trimming and J lost 5 bases, with 19 bases between them. CDR1 is SGHVS and CDR2 is FNYEAQ in the germline V gene. The CDR3 has 16 amino acids. Patients chosen for sequencing had CD8+CD57+ cells that had expanded, as shown by flow cytometry.

This chain links TRBV7-6 with TRBJ2-1; the D gene is possibly TRBD2 (6 bases). The TCR originated in a human donor with aplastic anemia. Sequenced input: sorted CD4+, CD8+, or CD8+CD57+ T cells (not recorded which) from PBMCs. The CDR3 DNA follows: TGTGCCAGCAGCGCGTGGGGGGTAAAAGGGGACAATGAGCAGTTCTTC. Encoded protein: CASSAWGVKGDNEQFF.